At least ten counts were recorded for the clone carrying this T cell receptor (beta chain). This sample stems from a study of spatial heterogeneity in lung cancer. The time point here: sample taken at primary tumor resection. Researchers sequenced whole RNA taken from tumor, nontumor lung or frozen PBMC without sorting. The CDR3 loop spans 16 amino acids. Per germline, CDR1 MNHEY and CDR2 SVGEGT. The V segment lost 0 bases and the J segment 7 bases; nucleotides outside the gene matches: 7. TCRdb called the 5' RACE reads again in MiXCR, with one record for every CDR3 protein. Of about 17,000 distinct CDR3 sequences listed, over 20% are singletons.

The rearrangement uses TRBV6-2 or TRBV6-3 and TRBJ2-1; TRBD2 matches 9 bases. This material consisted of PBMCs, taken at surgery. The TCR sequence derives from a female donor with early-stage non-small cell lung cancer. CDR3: CASSYSGIAGVNEQFF. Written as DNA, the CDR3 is TGTGCCAGCAGTTACTCTGGAATAGCGGGAGTGAATGAGCAGTTCTTC.